This T cell receptor beta chain is drawn from a study of PD-L1 blockade in urothelial cancer. The method was immunoSEQ multiplex PCR; TCRdb's version includes in-frame clones alone and lacks a portion of them. The sample yields tens of thousands of clones, almost 85% seen once. The ends lost 5 bases at V and 4 bases at J; junction bases unmatched: 7. Germline V gene lookup returns CDR1 SSHAT and CDR2 FNYEAQ (reference sequence). The CDR3 loop spans 14 amino acids. The receptor was isolated from a man aged 65-85 years with urothelial cancer. Sample: PBMCs, taken around atezolizumab (anti-PD-L1) treatment. This chain links TRBV7-7 with TRBJ2-5; TRBD2 matches 7 bases. CDR3 sequence reads: CASSGGVASETQYF. The DNA for the CDR3 is TGTGCCAGCAGCGGGGGGGTGGCCTCAGAGACCCAGTACTTC.